Sequencing of this T cell receptor (beta chain) was carried out in a study of blood T cell repertoires in COVID-19. Study at large: Acute and convalescent COVID-19 samples came from the United States, Italy and Spain.

This clone was seen just once. Here immunoSEQ multiplex PCR was the method, and the copy in TCRdb shows in-frame clones only, minus some. The sample lists approximately 100,000 clones; around 84% were seen once. The TCR comes from a man in his 60s with acute or convalescent COVID-19. The sequenced material came from peripheral blood.

The CDR3 spells CASSPLLDSGYTF. The CDR3, as DNA: TGTGCCAGCTCACCTCTACTTGACAGTGGCTACACCTTC. The J gene is TRBJ1-2, the V gene TRBV18; D possibly corresponds to TRBD1 (5 bases). The CDR3 runs 13 residues. The germline V gene encodes CDR1 KGHSH and CDR2 LQKENI. Trimming stripped 3 bases from V and 7 bases from J, with 12 bases between.